This T cell receptor beta chain was profiled in a study of liver allograft versus peripheral blood T cells. Study-level background: The study compared liver allograft T cell receptor repertoires against peripheral blood repertoires of liver transplant recipients.

From the reads, TCRdb called clonotypes with MiXCR, one entry per CDR3 protein. The data show 2,000 or so distinct CDR3 sequences, with around 19% seen just once and around 60% held by the top ten. This clonotype is judged medium-sized. The CDR3 has 15 amino acids. CDR1 and CDR2 from the germline V gene are KGHSH and LQKENI. Trimming cost V 0 bases and J 4 bases; bases outside gene matches: 5. The receptor's source is a human patient who had a liver transplant. Some T cells may originate from the graft donor. The chain links TRBV18 to TRBJ1-2; 7 bases map to TRBD1. The CDR3 nucleotides are TGTGCCAGCTCACCACCCGGGACAGCCTCCTATGGCTACACCTTC. Translating gives CASSPPGTASYGYTF.